Described below is a single TCR beta chain sequence and its context. What it binds is unknown. Measured with immunoSEQ multiplex PCR; TCRdb has only the in-frame clones, and not every one. The sample lists 99,000 or so clones, more than 75% occurring once. V lost 7 bases and J lost 5, with 14 bases in between. The CDR3 runs 13 residues. Germline V gene lookup returns CDR1 MNHEY and CDR2 SVGAGI. This specimen comes from a study of T cell responses to AZD1222 COVID-19 vaccine. General observations from the study: Only a handful of AZD1222 recipients, roughly 6 in all, had baseline seropositivity. Repertoires were collected only later (after the peak T cell response had occurred). White British donors predominated, females outnumbered males, and clonal diversity was possibly underestimated.

Sample: peripheral blood, taken 28 days after the second dose of the MenACWY control vaccine. This receptor was identified in an adult who received the MenACWY meningococcal vaccine as a control. V usage is TRBV6-5 and J usage is TRBJ1-1; D ambiguous. This chain's CDR3 is CASKISFLTEAFF. The CDR3 DNA is TGTGCCAGCAAAATCAGTTTTTTAACTGAAGCTTTCTTT.